A selection of T cell receptor beta chains follows, all from one sample in a study of beta chain features in type 1 diabetes. TCRdb's table, derived via immunoSEQ multiplex PCR, lists solely in-frame clones and lacks some. The sample holds hundreds of thousands of clones; 13% are singletons and the top ten take approximately 0.021%. The sequenced material came from naive CD4+ T cells from blood. These TCRs come from a man aged 18 to 29 with type 1 diabetes. Each CDR3 is given with its conserved first and last residue. The D gene is left open where the match is weak. The size field is filled for only some rows; it gives once, few, many or a size class.

J | D | size | length | V | DNA | CDR3
TRBJ2-3 | TRBD1 | few | 14 | TRBV5-1 | TGCGCCAGCAGCTCGGGGACAGGAACAGATACGCAGTATTTT | CASSSGTGTDTQYF
TRBJ1-2 | NA | few | 14 | TRBV2 | TGTGCCAGCAGTCGGGACTTTAATTACTATGGCTACACCTTC | CASSRDFNYYGYTF
TRBJ1-1 | NA | NA | 15 | TRBV4-1 | TGCGCCAGCAGCCATACCGACCGAGGCAACACTGAAGCTTTCTTT | CASSHTDRGNTEAFF
TRBJ1-1 | NA | NA | 15 | TRBV4-1 | TGCGCCAGCAGCCAACAACCAGGGTGGAGCACTGAAGCTTTCTTT | CASSQQPGWSTEAFF
TRBJ2-1 | NA | few | 13 | TRBV5-4 | TGTGCCAGCAGCTTTTGGGTGGCGGGTGAGCAGTTCTTC | CASSFWVAGEQFF
TRBJ2-1 | TRBD1 | NA | 14 | TRBV6-5 | TGTGCCAGCAGGCCGGGACAGGGTCACAATGAGCAGTTCTTC | CASRPGQGHNEQFF
TRBJ2-3 | NA | NA | 13 | TRBV18 | TGTGCCAGCTCCACGACTGGCACAGATACGCAGTATTTT | CASSTTGTDTQYF
TRBJ2-4 | NA | few | 15 | TRBV4-1 | TGCGCCAGCAGCCAAGACCGGACGGCCAAAAACATTCAGTACTTC | CASSQDRTAKNIQYF
TRBJ2-2 | TRBD1 | NA | 16 | TRBV30 | TGTGCCTGGAGTACAGGGGTGAACACGAACACCGGGGAGCTGTTTTTT | CAWSTGVNTNTGELFF
TRBJ1-2 | NA | few | 14 | TRBV19 | TGTGCCAGTAGCCCTTCGACGGCCCGTTATGGCTACACCTTC | CASSPSTARYGYTF
TRBJ1-3 | NA | few | 15 | TRBV30 | TGTGCCTGGAGCACTTTCACCAGGTCTGGAAACACCATATATTTT | CAWSTFTRSGNTIYF
TRBJ2-3 | TRBD2 | few | 21 | TRBV30 | TGTGCCTGGAGTGTAAGGGCCAAGACTAGCGGGGGGCGTTCGGGCACAGATACGCAGTATTTT | CAWSVRAKTSGGRSGTDTQYF
TRBJ2-7 | NA | few | 16 | TRBV25-1 | TGTGCCAGCAGTGAACTATCCAGGGTGGGAAGCTACGAGCAGTACTTC | CASSELSRVGSYEQYF
TRBJ2-7 | NA | few | 11 | TRBV30 | TGTGCCTGGGCCCGGAGCGACGAGCAGTACTTC | CAWARSDEQYF
TRBJ2-1 | TRBD2 | once | 14 | TRBV4-1 | TGCGCCAGCCACCCCCCGGGGAGGGGTAAGGGGCAGTTCTTC | CASHPPGRGKGQFF
TRBJ2-6 | NA | few | 13 | TRBV10-3 | TGTGCCATCAGTCCGGGACCAGGAAGCGTCCTGACTTTC | CAISPGPGSVLTF
TRBJ2-3 | NA | NA | 15 | TRBV7-8 | TGTGCCAGCAGCCGTCCCGGGGGTAGCACAGATACGCAGTATTTT | CASSRPGGSTDTQYF
TRBJ2-5 | TRBD1 | NA | 18 | TRBV5-6 | TGTGCCAGCAGCTTGGCATTTCGGTGGGGACAGGGCCAAGAGACCCAGTACTTC | CASSLAFRWGQGQETQYF
TRBJ2-1 | NA | NA | 15 | TRBV10-1 | TGCGCCAGCAGTGACGGGGCAGATACGAACAATGAGCAGTTCTTC | CASSDGADTNNEQFF
TRBJ2-1 | NA | NA | 11 | TRBV5-6 | TGTGCCAGCAGCAACTACAATGAGCAGTTCTTC | CASSNYNEQFF
TRBJ2-3 | NA | NA | 16 | TRBV7-2 | TGTGCCAGCAGCTGGTATATGATCTCTAGCACAGATACGCAGTATTTT | CASSWYMISSTDTQYF
TRBJ2-7 | NA | NA | 12 | TRBV6-6 | TGTGCCAGCAGTCACCTCGCCTACGAGCAGTACTTC | CASSHLAYEQYF
TRBJ1-2 | TRBD1 | NA | 17 | TRBV23-1 | TGCGCCAGCAGTCGGGTTGGGGACAGGGGGTATGACTATGGCTACACCTTC | CASSRVGDRGYDYGYTF
TRBJ1-2 | NA | NA | 12 | TRBV13 | TGTGCCAGCAGCTTAGTCGCGGAAGGCTACACCTTC | CASSLVAEGYTF
TRBJ2-5 | TRBD1 | NA | 15 | TRBV15 | TGTGCCACCAGAGCCGACAGGGTGTACCAAGAGACCCAGTACTTC | CATRADRVYQETQYF
TRBJ1-2 | NA | NA | 13 | TRBV27 | TGTGCCAGCAGTTTCACGGTAAACTATGGCTACACCTTC | CASSFTVNYGYTF
TRBJ2-3 | NA | NA | 15 | TRBV7-2 | TGTGCCAGCAGCTTCCCGGGTACTAGCACAGATACGCAGTATTTT | CASSFPGTSTDTQYF
TRBJ2-5 | NA | NA | 13 | TRBV5-1 | TGCGCCAGCAGCTTGAGGCCCGAAGAGACCCAGTACTTC | CASSLRPEETQYF
TRBJ2-3 | NA | NA | 14 | TRBV6-4 | TGTGCCAGCAGTGACGGGTCTGACACAGATACGCAGTATTTT | CASSDGSDTDTQYF
TRBJ1-1 | NA | few | 13 | TRBV28 | TGTGCCAGCAGTTTATCCGTGAACACTGAAGCTTTCTTT | CASSLSVNTEAFF
TRBJ1-2 | NA | NA | 14 | TRBV9 | TGTGCCAGCAGCGTAGGAGCGGCGGCCGGGGGCTACACCTTC | CASSVGAAAGGYTF
TRBJ1-1 | NA | NA | 12 | TRBV30 | TGTGCCGGCCAGCGGGGAGGGACTGAAGCTTTCTTT | CAGQRGGTEAFF
TRBJ1-1 | TRBD1 | few | 10 | TRBV30 | TGTGCCGGGGACAGGGGGCGAGCTTTCTTT | CAGDRGRAFF
TRBJ1-3 | NA | few | 17 | TRBV2 | TGTGCCAGCAGTGAAATCGAGGGCAGCCTCTCTGGAAACACCATATATTTT | CASSEIEGSLSGNTIYF
TRBJ2-5 | NA | NA | 14 | TRBV5-4 | TGTGCCAGCAGCGTAGCCGGGTACCAAGAGACCCAGTACTTC | CASSVAGYQETQYF
TRBJ2-6 | NA | NA | 16 | TRBV13 | TGTGCCAGCAGCTTAGGGGCCGGCTCTGGGGCCAACGTCCTGACTTTC | CASSLGAGSGANVLTF
TRBJ1-3 | NA | few | 15 | TRBV30 | TGTGCCTGGAGTAAGGGACGTCTTGACCGAAACACCATATATTTT | CAWSKGRLDRNTIYF
TRBJ1-5 | TRBD1 | few | 15 | TRBV7-6 | TGTGCCAGCAGCTTAGGGACAGGGGATAATCAGCCCCAGCATTTT | CASSLGTGDNQPQHF
TRBJ2-1 | NA | NA | 15 | TRBV7-9 | TGTGCCAGCAGCTTGAACACAGGCTCCTACAATGAGCAGTTCTTC | CASSLNTGSYNEQFF
TRBJ2-7 | NA | few | 14 | TRBV4-2 | TGTGCCAGCAGCCAAGATCTAGGGCCCTACGAGCAGTACTTC | CASSQDLGPYEQYF
TRBJ2-1 | NA | NA | 14 | TRBV30 | TGTGCCTGGAGGTGGGGTGGTCCCTACAATGAGCAGTTCTTC | CAWRWGGPYNEQFF
TRBJ2-5 | NA | NA | 16 | TRBV19 | TGTGCCAGTAGTATAGAGCGCGGGACAGCTCAAGAGACCCAGTACTTC | CASSIERGTAQETQYF
TRBJ2-1 | NA | few | 12 | TRBV7-9 | TGTGCCAGCAGCTTAAGGGACGAGGGGAGGTTCTTC | CASSLRDEGRFF
TRBJ1-3 | NA | few | 16 | TRBV15 | TGTGCCACCAGCAGAGATGTGGCGGGGTGGGGAAACACCATATATTTT | CATSRDVAGWGNTIYF
TRBJ1-2 | TRBD1 | few | 13 | TRBV30 | TGTGCCTGGTCTACAGGGGTAGGCTATGGCTACACCTTC | CAWSTGVGYGYTF
TRBJ1-2 | NA | NA | 13 | TRBV14 | TGTGCCAGCAGCCAAGGGTCTTACTATGGCTACACCTTC | CASSQGSYYGYTF
TRBJ2-2 | NA | few | 14 | TRBV2 | TGTGCCAGCAGTGGGCACCTGAACACCGGGGAGCTGTTTTTT | CASSGHLNTGELFF
TRBJ1-2 | TRBD1 | NA | 15 | TRBV7-2 | TGTGCCAGCAGCCCAGGGACAGGGACCGGCTATGGCTACACCTTC | CASSPGTGTGYGYTF